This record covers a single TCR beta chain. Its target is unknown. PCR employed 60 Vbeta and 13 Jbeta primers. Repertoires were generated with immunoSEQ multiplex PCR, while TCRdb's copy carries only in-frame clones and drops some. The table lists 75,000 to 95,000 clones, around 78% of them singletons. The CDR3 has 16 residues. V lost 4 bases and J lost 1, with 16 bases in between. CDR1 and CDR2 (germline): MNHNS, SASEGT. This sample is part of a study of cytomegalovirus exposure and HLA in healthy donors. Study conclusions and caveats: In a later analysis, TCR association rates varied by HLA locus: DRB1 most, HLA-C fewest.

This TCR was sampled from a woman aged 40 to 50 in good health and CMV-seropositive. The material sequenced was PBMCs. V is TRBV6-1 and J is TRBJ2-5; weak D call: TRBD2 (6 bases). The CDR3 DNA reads TGTGCCAGCAGTGGGTCAGCGGGTGGGCTCCAAGAGACCCAGTACTTC. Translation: CASSGSAGGLQETQYF.